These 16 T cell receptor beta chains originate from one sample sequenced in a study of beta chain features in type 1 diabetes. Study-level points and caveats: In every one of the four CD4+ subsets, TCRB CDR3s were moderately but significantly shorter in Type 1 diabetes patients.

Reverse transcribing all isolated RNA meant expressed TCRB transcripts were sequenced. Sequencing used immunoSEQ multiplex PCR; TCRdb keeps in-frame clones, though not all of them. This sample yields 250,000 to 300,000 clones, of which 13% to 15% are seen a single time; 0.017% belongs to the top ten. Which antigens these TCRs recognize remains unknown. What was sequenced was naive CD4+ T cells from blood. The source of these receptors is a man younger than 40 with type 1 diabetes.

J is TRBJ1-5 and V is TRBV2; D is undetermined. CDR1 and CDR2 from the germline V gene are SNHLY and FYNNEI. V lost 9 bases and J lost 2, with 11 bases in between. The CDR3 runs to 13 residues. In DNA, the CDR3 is TGTGCCAGTGGTTCTGAGGGCAATCAGCCCCAGCATTTT. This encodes CASGSEGNQPQHF.

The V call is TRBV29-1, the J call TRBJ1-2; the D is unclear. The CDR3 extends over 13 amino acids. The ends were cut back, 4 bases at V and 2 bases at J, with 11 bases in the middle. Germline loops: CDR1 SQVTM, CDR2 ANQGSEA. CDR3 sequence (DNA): TGCAGCGTTGGCGCGAGCGGAAACTATGGCTACACCTTC. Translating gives CSVGASGNYGYTF.

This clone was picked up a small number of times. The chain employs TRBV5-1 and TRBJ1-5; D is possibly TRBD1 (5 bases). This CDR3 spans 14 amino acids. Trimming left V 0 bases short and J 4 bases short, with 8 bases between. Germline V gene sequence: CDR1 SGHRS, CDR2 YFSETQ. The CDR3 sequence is CASSLGGSNQPQHF. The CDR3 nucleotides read TGCGCCAGCAGCTTGGGGGGCAGTAATCAGCCCCAGCATTTT.

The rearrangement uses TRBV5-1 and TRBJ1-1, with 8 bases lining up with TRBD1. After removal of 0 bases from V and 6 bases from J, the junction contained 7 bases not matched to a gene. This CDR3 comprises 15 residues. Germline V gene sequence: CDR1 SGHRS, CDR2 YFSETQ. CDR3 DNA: TGCGCCAGCAGCTTGGTTGGACAGGGCGGTTCTGAAGCTTTCTTT. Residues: CASSLVGQGGSEAFF.

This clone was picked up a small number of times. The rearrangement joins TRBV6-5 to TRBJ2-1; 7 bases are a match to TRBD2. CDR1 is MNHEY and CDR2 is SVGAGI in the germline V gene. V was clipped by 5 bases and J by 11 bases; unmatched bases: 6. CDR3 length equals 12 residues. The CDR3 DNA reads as TGTGCCAGCAGTGATTCCGGGACTAAGCAGTTCTTC. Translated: CASSDSGTKQFF.

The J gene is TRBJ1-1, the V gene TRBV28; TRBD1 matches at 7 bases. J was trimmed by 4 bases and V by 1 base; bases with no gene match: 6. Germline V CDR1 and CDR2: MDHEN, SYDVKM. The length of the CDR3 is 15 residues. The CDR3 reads CASSLLSGGGTEAFF. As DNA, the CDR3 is TGTGCCAGCAGTTTATTGTCAGGGGGTGGCACTGAAGCTTTCTTT.

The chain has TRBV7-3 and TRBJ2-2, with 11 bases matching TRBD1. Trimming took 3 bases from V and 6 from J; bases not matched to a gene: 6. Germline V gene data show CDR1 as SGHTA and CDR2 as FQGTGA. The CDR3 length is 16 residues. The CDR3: CASSFGQGARAGELFF. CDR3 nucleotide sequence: TGTGCCAGCAGCTTTGGACAGGGGGCAAGGGCCGGGGAGCTGTTTTTT.

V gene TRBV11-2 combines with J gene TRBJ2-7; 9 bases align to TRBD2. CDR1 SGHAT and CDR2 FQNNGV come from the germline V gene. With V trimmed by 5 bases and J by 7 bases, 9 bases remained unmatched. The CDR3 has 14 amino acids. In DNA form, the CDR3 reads TGTGCCAGCAGCCAACCGCAGACTAGCGGAGAGCAGTACTTC. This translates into CASSQPQTSGEQYF.

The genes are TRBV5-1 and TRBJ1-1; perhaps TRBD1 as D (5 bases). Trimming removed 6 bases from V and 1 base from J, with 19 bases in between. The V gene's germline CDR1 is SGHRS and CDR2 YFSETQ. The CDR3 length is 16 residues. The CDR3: CASNYKSDNQNTEAFF. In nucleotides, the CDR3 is TGCGCCAGCAATTACAAATCGGACAACCAGAACACTGAAGCTTTCTTT.

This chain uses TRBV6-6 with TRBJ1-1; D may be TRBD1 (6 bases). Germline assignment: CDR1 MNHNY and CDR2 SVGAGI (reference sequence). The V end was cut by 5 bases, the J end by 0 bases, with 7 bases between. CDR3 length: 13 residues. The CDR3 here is CASSGQLNTEAFF. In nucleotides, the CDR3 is TGTGCCAGCAGTGGACAGCTGAACACTGAAGCTTTCTTT.

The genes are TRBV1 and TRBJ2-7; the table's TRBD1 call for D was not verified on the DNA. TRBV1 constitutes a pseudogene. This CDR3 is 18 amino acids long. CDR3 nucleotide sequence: TGCACCAGCAGCCAAGAATACTTCCCGAGACAGAGATCCTACGAGCAGTACTTC. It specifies CTSSQEYFPRQRSYEQYF.

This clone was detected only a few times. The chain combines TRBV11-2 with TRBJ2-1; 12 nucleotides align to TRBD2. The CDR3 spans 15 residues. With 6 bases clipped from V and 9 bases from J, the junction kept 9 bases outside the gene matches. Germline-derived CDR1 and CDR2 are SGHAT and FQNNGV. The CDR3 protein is CASRPMLAGGFEQFF. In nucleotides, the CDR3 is TGTGCCAGCAGGCCCATGCTAGCGGGAGGGTTTGAGCAGTTCTTC.

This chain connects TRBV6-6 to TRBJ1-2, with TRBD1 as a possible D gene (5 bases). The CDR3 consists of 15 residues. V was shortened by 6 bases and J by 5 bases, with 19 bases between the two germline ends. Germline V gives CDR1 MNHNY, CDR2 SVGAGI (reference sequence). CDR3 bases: TGTGCCAGCAGGAAACCAACGGACATAGAATATGGCTACACCTTC. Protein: CASRKPTDIEYGYTF.

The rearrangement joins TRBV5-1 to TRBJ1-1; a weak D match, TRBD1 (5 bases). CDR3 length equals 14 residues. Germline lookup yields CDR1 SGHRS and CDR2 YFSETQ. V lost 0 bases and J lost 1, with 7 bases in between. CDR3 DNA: TGCGCCAGCAGCTTGGACCAGGGGAACACTGAAGCTTTCTTT. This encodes CASSLDQGNTEAFF.

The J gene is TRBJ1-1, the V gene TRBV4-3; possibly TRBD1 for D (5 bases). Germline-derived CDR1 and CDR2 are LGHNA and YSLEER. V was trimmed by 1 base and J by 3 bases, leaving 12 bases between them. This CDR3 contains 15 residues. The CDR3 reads CASSQATRGDTEAFF. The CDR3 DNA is TGCGCCAGCAGCCAAGCGACTCGGGGGGACACTGAAGCTTTCTTT.

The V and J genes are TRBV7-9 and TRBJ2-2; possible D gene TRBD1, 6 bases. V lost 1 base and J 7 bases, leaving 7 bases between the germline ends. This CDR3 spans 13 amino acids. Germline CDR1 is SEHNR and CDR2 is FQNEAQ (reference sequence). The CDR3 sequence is CASSLGGHGELFF. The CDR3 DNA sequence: TGTGCCAGCAGCTTAGGGGGACACGGGGAGCTGTTTTTT.